Presented here are 7 T cell receptor beta chains from one specimen sequenced in a study of blood T cells in healthy people across ages. A second PCR of about 7 to 11 cycles used a sample-barcoded 5' primer and a J-beta primer mix. One entry per CDR3 protein, called by TCRdb with MiXCR from the 5' RACE reads. The table lists more than 600,000 distinct CDR3 sequences, 20% to 30% of them singletons. The same sample was also used in a study of T cells of mothers and their children.

Material: blood. These receptors originate from a boy younger than 18 in good health.

This clonotype was counted a few times. This chain joins TRBV28 and TRBJ2-3, with D perhaps matching TRBD2 (7 bases). The V end was cut by 4 bases, the J end by 2 bases, with 16 bases between. Germline V CDR1 and CDR2: MDHEN, SYDVKM. This CDR3 comprises 16 residues. Here the CDR3 DNA reads TGTGCCAGCAGTTCGAGGGGGGGGGGATCCACAGATACGCAGTATTTT. Translated, it gives CASSSRGGGSTDTQYF.

The chain combines TRBV5-1 with TRBJ2-5; no clear D. The CDR3 is 14 amino acids. Trimming pared 0 bases from V and 5 bases from J, leaving 11 bases between. CDR1 and CDR2 (germline): SGHRS, YFSETQ. The CDR3 DNA follows: TGCGCCAGCAGCTTGGACCCAATGCGGGAGACCCAGTACTTC. Translated: CASSLDPMRETQYF. The full variable domain, rest sourced from reference TRBV5-1 and TRBJ2-5, is KAGVTQTPRYLIKTRGQQVTLSCSPISGHRSVSWYQQTPGQGLQFLFEYFSETQRNKGNFPGRFSGRQFSNSRSEMNVSTLELGDSALYLCASSLDPMRETQYFGPGTRLLVL.

CDR3 nucleotide sequence: TGCAGCGCTGGGTCGAGTGAAAAACTGTTTTTT. Translating gives CSAGSSEKLFF. This sequence joins TRBV29-1 and TRBJ1-4; D is ambiguous. This CDR3 has 11 amino acids. Germline V gene sequence: CDR1 SQVTM, CDR2 ANQGSEA. Trimming took 7 bases from V and 7 from J, leaving 10 bases between them.

This clonotype has only a few counts. The CDR3 reads CATSRDATSSSYEQYF. CDR3 sequence (DNA): TGTGCCACCAGCAGAGATGCGACTAGCAGCTCCTACGAGCAGTACTTC. The chain uses TRBV15 and TRBJ2-7, with TRBD2 matching over 7 bases. In germline, CDR1 is LNHNV, CDR2 YYDKDF (reference sequence). V trimming: 0 bases; J trimming: 0 bases; junction bases outside the gene matches: 5. This CDR3 spans 16 amino acids.

CDR3 coding DNA: TGCAGCGTTGGGACTAGCGGGTGGGCAGATACGCAGTATTTT. It is translated as CSVGTSGWADTQYF. The chain recombines TRBV29-1 with TRBJ2-3, with 11 bases matching TRBD2. Germline-derived CDR1 and CDR2 are SQVTM and ANQGSEA. With 4 bases clipped from V and 4 bases from J, the junction kept 4 bases outside the gene matches. The CDR3 is 14 amino acids.

This clonotype was observed a handful of times. The chain employs TRBV27 and TRBJ1-1; D might be TRBD1 (6 bases). Germline V gives CDR1 MNHEY, CDR2 SMNVEV (reference sequence). The CDR3 is 15 amino acids. Trimming took 0 bases from V and 4 from J, leaving 12 bases between them. CDR3 sequence: CASSLSQGLGTEAFF. The CDR3 nucleotides are TGTGCCAGCAGTTTATCGCAGGGGTTAGGCACTGAAGCTTTCTTT.

The chain combines TRBV11-2 with TRBJ2-2; D could derive from TRBD1 or TRBD2 (5 bases each). The CDR3 is 14 amino acids. V gave up 7 bases and J gave up 5 bases, with 14 bases separating them. Germline loops: CDR1 SGHAT, CDR2 FQNNGV. This chain's CDR3 is CASKVGDVTGELFF. The CDR3, as DNA: TGTGCCAGCAAAGTGGGGGATGTAACCGGGGAGCTGTTTTTT.